This T cell receptor beta chain was obtained from a study of blood T cell repertoires in COVID-19. CDR1 and CDR2 from the germline V gene are SGHNT and YYREEE (reference sequence). V lost 0 bases and J lost 0; bases outside the gene matches: 3. There are 16 residues in the CDR3. Generated by immunoSEQ multiplex PCR, the TCRdb table keeps only in-frame clones and is missing some. The sample shows 100,000 to 150,000 clones, around 85% of them seen only once. The rearrangement links TRBV5-4 to TRBJ1-3; 7 nucleotides align to TRBD1. Sequencing used peripheral blood. The sequence was collected from a woman aged 80 or older with acute or convalescent COVID-19. This CDR3 reads CASSLGRTGSGNTIYF. The CDR3 DNA follows: TGTGCCAGCAGCTTGGGCAGGACAGGCTCTGGAAACACCATATATTTT.